This is a list of T cell receptor beta chains from one sample in a study of human T cells and chemical hapten exposure. One entry per CDR3 protein, called by TCRdb with MiXCR from the RACE reads. The sample lists around 250,000 distinct CDR3 sequences, about 8.6% seen once, with 2.3% in the top ten. This sample comprised whole blood, obtained in connection with sensitization to the hapten diphenylcyclopropenone (DPC). The receptors were sampled from a middle-aged woman with alopecia areata. Some clones in this sample may be carry-over from other donors' samples. CDR3s include the opening cysteine and the closing phenylalanine or tryptophan. D genes are given only for firm matches.

V | D | CDR3
TRBV5-1 | - | CASSFSSESVLTF
TRBV4-2 | TRBD1 | CATSWRTGGSNEQFF
TRBV11-2 | - | CASSPVQGGRRIQYF
TRBV4-3 | TRBD2 | CASSQGGSTYNEQFF
TRBV15 | - | CATSRGRGANTEAFF
TRBV20-1 | - | CSASRGRAGANVLTF
TRBV28 | TRBD1 | CASSFRGHFYNEQFF
TRBV5-1 | TRBD1 | CASSLDRGPGNTIYF
TRBV6-1 | - | CASTGRESITGELFF
TRBV4-1 | TRBD2 | CASKRLAGIQETQYF
TRBV29-1 | TRBD1 | CSVDPPDRPGELFF
TRBV2 | - | CASSVSGDEKLFF
TRBV20-1 | - | CSAGRPEYNEQFF
TRBV28 | - | CASSLLERSGSTGELFF
TRBV7-9 | - | CASSLANTQYF
TRBV6-1 | TRBD1 | CASSESLQGASNTIYF
TRBV4-2 | - | CASSQDRWREQYF
TRBV20-1 | TRBD2 | CSARSSGPYNEQFF
TRBV12-3/TRBV12-4 | - | CASSPGGETQYF
TRBV2 | - | CASSDLHSNQPQHF
TRBV6-2/TRBV6-3 | TRBD2 | CASSPWTRNAGDTQYF
TRBV15 | - | CATSRDVYQPQHF
TRBV14 | - | CASSRRGATNEKLFF
TRBV20-1 | TRBD1 | CSAPIGQGDYGYTF